The 21 T cell receptor beta chains in this list originate from one sample, sequenced in a study of blood T cell repertoires in COVID-19. Sequenced by immunoSEQ multiplex PCR; TCRdb stores in-frame clones only, minus some. The sample lists approximately 150,000 clones, about 81% seen once, with 11% in the top ten. What was sequenced was peripheral blood. The origin of the receptors is a human donor in a cohort sampled during active COVID-19.

As DNA, the CDR3 is TGTGCCAGCAGCCAAGAAGGCGGGGTATCCTACAATGAGCAGTTCTTC. Translating gives CASSQEGGVSYNEQFF. The V and J genes are TRBV14 and TRBJ2-1; TRBD2 might be the D (6 bases). V was clipped by 0 bases and J by 1 base, with 10 bases between them. The CDR3 is made up of 16 amino acids. The germline CDR1 and CDR2 sequences are SGHDN and FVKESK. The full variable domain, rest sourced from reference TRBV14 and TRBJ2-1, is EAGVTQFPSHSVIEKGQTVTLRCDPISGHDNLYWYRRVMGKEIKFLLHFVKESKQDESGMPNNRFLAERTGGTYSTLKVQPAELEDSGVYFCASSQEGGVSYNEQFFGPGTRLTVL.

This chain connects TRBV30 to TRBJ1-3; tentative D call: TRBD1 (6 bases). Trimming pared 8 bases from V and 2 bases from J, leaving 10 bases between. This CDR3 comprises 12 residues. Germline CDR1 and CDR2: GTSNPN and SVGIG (reference sequence). CDR3 DNA: TGTGCCAGGGACAATCCTGGAAACACCATATATTTT. It yields the protein CARDNPGNTIYF.

This sequence joins TRBV6-6 and TRBJ1-1, with D maybe TRBD1 (6 bases). V was trimmed by 6 bases and J by 2 bases, leaving 13 bases between them. This CDR3 region has 14 residues. Germline V gene data show CDR1 as MNHNY and CDR2 as SVGAGI (reference sequence). CDR3 DNA: TGTGCCAGCAGAGGCGGACAGTCAAACACTGAAGCTTTCTTT. This codes for CASRGGQSNTEAFF.

The chain couples TRBV9 to TRBJ1-2; D ambiguous. CDR1 and CDR2 from the germline V gene are SGDLS and YYNGEE. The V end was cut by 3 bases, the J end by 8 bases, with 14 bases between. The CDR3 extends over 13 amino acids. In nucleotides, the CDR3 is TGTGCCAGCAGCGGTAGAATTATGGAGGGCTACACCTTC. This codes for CASSGRIMEGYTF.

V is TRBV24-1 and J is TRBJ1-2; perhaps TRBD1 as D (5 bases). The V end lost 3 bases, the J end lost 5 bases, and 9 bases lay between the germline ends. CDR1 is KGHDR, CDR2 SFDVKD, per germline. This CDR3 has 13 residues. CDR3 protein: CATSDTDRYGYTF. The DNA of the CDR3 is TGTGCCACCAGTGATACCGACAGATATGGCTACACCTTC.

V usage is TRBV18 and J usage is TRBJ1-2; 8 bases map to TRBD1. The CDR3 spans 13 residues. V lost 3 bases to trimming and J lost 7 bases; unmatched junction nucleotides: 4. Germline CDR1 and CDR2: KGHSH and LQKENI. CDR3 loop: CASSPDRESGYTF. CDR3 DNA: TGTGCCAGCTCACCGGACAGGGAAAGTGGCTACACCTTC.

The chain couples TRBV24-1 to TRBJ1-5; 7 bases line up with TRBD1. Germline CDR1 reads KGHDR; CDR2 reads SFDVKD. J was trimmed by 4 bases and V by 7 bases; bases with no gene match: 6. The CDR3 is 14 amino acids. The CDR3 reads CATSTTGPNQPQHF. The CDR3 coding sequence is TGTGCCACCAGCACGACAGGGCCAAATCAGCCCCAGCATTTT.

The count of this clone is one. The gene calls are TRBV5-4 and TRBJ2-1; tentative D call: TRBD1 (7 bases). The CDR3 contains 16 residues. V lost 4 bases and J 2 bases, leaving 16 bases between the germline ends. CDR1 is SGHNT and CDR2 is YYREEE in the germline V gene (reference sequence). CDR3 coding DNA: TGTGCCAGCAGCCACCAGGGGGGAGTGGCCTACAATGAGCAGTTCTTC. This codes for CASSHQGGVAYNEQFF.

This chain uses TRBV7-2 with TRBJ1-3, with a possible D match to TRBD1 (6 bases). The length of the CDR3 is 15 residues. Germline V gene sequence: CDR1 SGHTA, CDR2 FQGNSA. V dropped 5 bases and J dropped 0 bases, with 11 bases sitting between them. CDR3 in amino acids: CASSANRDSGNTIYF. Written as DNA, the CDR3 is TGTGCCAGCAGCGCCAACAGGGACTCTGGAAACACCATATATTTT.

In the case of this clone: The identical CDR3 is also encoded by other nucleotide sequences in the sample. The CDR3 nucleotides are TGCGCCAGCAGCCAAGTGGGAGGCACTGAAGCTTTCTTT. Residues: CASSQVGGTEAFF. V usage is TRBV4-3 and J usage is TRBJ1-1; D is unclear. CDR3 length: 13 amino acids. Germline CDR1 is LGHNA and CDR2 is YSLEER. The V end was cut by 1 base, the J end by 4 bases, with 7 bases between.

The V call is TRBV12-3 or TRBV12-4, the J call TRBJ1-1, with D unclear. V was cut by 8 bases and J by 6 bases, with 13 bases left in between. The CDR3 contains 12 residues. CDR3 nucleotide sequence: TGTGCCAGCGCAGTCAGGATCCCTGAAGCTTTCTTT. Its translation is CASAVRIPEAFF.

This chain uses TRBV10-1 with TRBJ2-1, with 10 bases identical to TRBD1. The germline gives CDR1 WNHNN, CDR2 SYGVQD (reference sequence). J was trimmed by 7 bases and V by 2 bases; bases with no gene match: 5. The CDR3 loop spans 15 amino acids. Written as DNA, the CDR3 is TGCGCCAGCAGTGAGCCGGGACAGGGGATTAATGAGCAGTTCTTC. This sequence encodes CASSEPGQGINEQFF.

This clone was observed a handful of times. V is TRBV29-1 and J is TRBJ1-1; D might be TRBD1 (5 bases). CDR3 size: 13 residues. Germline-derived CDR1 and CDR2 are SQVTM and ANQGSEA. Trimming left V 5 bases short and J 3 bases short, with 13 bases between. CDR3 in amino acids: CSVSGRQDTEAFF. DNA of the CDR3: TGCAGCGTTTCAGGGCGGCAAGACACTGAAGCTTTCTTT.

This clone was seen a handful of times. The gene calls are TRBV9 and TRBJ2-7, with TRBD1 identical over 11 bases. The CDR3 is 17 residues long. CDR1 is SGDLS and CDR2 is YYNGEE in the germline V gene. J gave up 7 bases and V 0 bases, and 12 bases lay outside the gene matches. Here the CDR3 reads CASSVDRRTGGAEEQYF. The CDR3 bases are TGTGCCAGCAGCGTAGACCGTCGGACAGGGGGCGCGGAGGAGCAGTACTTC.

The rearrangement joins TRBV30 to TRBJ2-5, with TRBD2 matching 7 bases. Germline CDR1 is GTSNPN and CDR2 is SVGIG (reference sequence). The CDR3 runs 14 residues. J gave up 1 base and V 0 bases, and 2 bases lay outside the gene matches. The CDR3 loop is CAWSVLAGQETQYF. The CDR3 DNA is TGTGCCTGGAGTGTCTTAGCGGGCCAAGAGACCCAGTACTTC.

The chain joins TRBV10-2 to TRBJ1-5; no reliable D call. CDR3 size: 14 residues. The V and J ends lost 2 bases and 9 bases respectively, with 14 bases between them. Germline loops: CDR1 WSHSY, CDR2 SAAADI. DNA for the CDR3: TGCGCCAGCAGTGAGCTCTCGGGTTCGGGGCCCCAGCATTTT. Translating it yields CASSELSGSGPQHF.

The chain uses TRBV7-9 and TRBJ1-4; D is undetermined. Trimming removed 1 base from V and 8 bases from J, with 11 bases in between. Germline CDR1 and CDR2: SEHNR and FQNEAQ (reference sequence). The CDR3 is made up of 14 amino acids. In DNA form, the CDR3 reads TGTGCCAGCAGCTTAGGGTCGACACGGGAAAAACTGTTTTTT. Residues: CASSLGSTREKLFF.

CDR3 coding DNA: TGTGCCAGCAGCTTAGCTCACGGGGAGCTGTTTTTT. Translating gives CASSLAHGELFF. The V gene is TRBV7-9, the J gene TRBJ2-2; D is ambiguous. The germline V and J ends were trimmed by 0 bases and 7 bases, with 3 bases remaining between them. Germline-derived CDR1 and CDR2 are SEHNR and FQNEAQ (reference sequence). The CDR3 extends over 12 amino acids.

The chain uses TRBV4-2 and TRBJ1-1; D gene unclear. This CDR3 spans 15 amino acids. V was clipped by 2 bases and J by 0 bases, with 10 bases between them. CDR1 and CDR2 from the germline V gene are LGHNA and YNFKEQ. The CDR3, as DNA: TGTGCCAGCAGCCAAAGCGGCCTCATGAACACTGAAGCTTTCTTT. This sequence encodes CASSQSGLMNTEAFF.

This clone was seen only a few times. V and J are TRBV5-4 and TRBJ1-6; 7 bases map to TRBD1. V lost 0 bases, J lost 5 bases, and 5 bases stayed unmatched. This CDR3 is 16 amino acids long. The germline gives CDR1 SGHNT, CDR2 YYREEE (reference sequence). The chain's CDR3 is CASSLGPTGNNSPLHF. The DNA for the CDR3 is TGTGCCAGCAGCTTGGGCCCGACAGGGAATAATTCACCCCTCCACTTT.

The chain has TRBV7-8 and TRBJ1-5; D call uncertain. The CDR3 has 16 residues. Trimming stripped 1 base from V and 2 bases from J, with 12 bases between. Germline CDR1 and CDR2: SGHVS and FQNEAQ. The CDR3 loop reads CASSLESGLGNQPQHF. As DNA, the CDR3 is TGTGCCAGCAGCTTAGAATCCGGGTTGGGCAATCAGCCCCAGCATTTT.